The following is a TCR beta chain sequence with its context. Antigen unknown. These data originate in a study of molecular identifiers for immune sequencing clone quantification. Study-level points and caveats: Spiked Jurkat TCR RNA equivalent to one cell was reportedly detectable in around 980,000 naive cells. For effector cells, clones above 20 RNA copies held over 98% of molecules; for naive cells, under 1%.

TCRdb reanalysed the PCR reads using MiXCR and keeps one entry per CDR3 protein. The repertoire holds 15,000 to 20,000 distinct CDR3 sequences, 20% to 25% seen once, with 5.5% to 7% in the top ten. This receptor was obtained from a human donor in good health. Some libraries in this study had Jurkat cell RNA spiked in. Material: naive CD8+ T cells from blood, with Jurkat cell RNA spiked in. Subset defined: FACS-sorted CD8+CD4-CCR7+CD45RA+ naive T cells.

As DNA, the CDR3 is TGCAGCCTTGGCCACCCCCAGTTCTTC. This encodes CSLGHPQFF. The chain couples TRBV29-1 to TRBJ2-1; the D is unclear. The CDR3 covers 9 residues. The germline V and J ends were trimmed by 8 bases and 13 bases, with 12 bases remaining between them. Germline assignment: CDR1 SQVTM and CDR2 ANQGSEA.